This T cell receptor beta chain was captured by sequencing in a study of T cells of healthy individuals (dated by TCRdb to the late 2010s). The library was generated by 5' RACE. The sequencer listed for this sample is Illumina MiSeq. The public reads were reanalyzed by TCRdb: fastp trimming at Q25, MiXCR alignment, in-frame beta chains only. Each CDR3 protein appears once, grouped with its most common genes and DNA. For this sample there are around 100,000 distinct CDR3 sequences; under 20% appear just once. 6.2% of the sample goes to the ten largest clones. V loses 5 bases at its end and J loses 1 base; junction bases beyond the gene matches: 6. From its cysteine to its phenylalanine, the CDR3 spans 15 amino acids. CDR3 DNA only is kept here, 45 bases in frame from base 1. Reading the germline V gene gives CDR1 MDHEN and CDR2 SYDVKM. As concerns this clonotype: This receptor's antigen is unknown. Base qualities are not provided; no much larger clone lies one nucleotide away.

The sequence joins TRBV28 to TRBJ1-1; TRBD1 lines up with 8 middle nucleotides. This clonotype originated in a human donor in good health. The CDR3 is CASSDRGGANTEAFF. The nucleotide sequence reads TGTGCCAGCAGTGACAGGGGAGGGGCGAACACTGAAGCTTTCTTT.